This T cell receptor (beta chain) was identified during a study of control samples from healthy donors and cancer patients. Generated by immunoSEQ multiplex PCR, the TCRdb table keeps only in-frame clones and is missing some. Altogether approximately 90,000 clones are present, 85% to 95% being singletons, with the ten largest covering about 1.5%. The germline V gene has CDR1 SGHDT and CDR2 YYEEEE. This CDR3 has 13 amino acids. The junction had 8 bases not matched to a gene; V was cut back by 4 bases and J by 9 bases. Sequencing was performed on blood. V gene TRBV5-6 combines with J gene TRBJ2-7; 9 bases are shared with TRBD1. This sequence originates from a woman aged 30 to 39 in good health. The chain's CDR3 is CASSRGQGEGQYF. The CDR3 DNA follows: TGTGCCAGCAGCAGGGGACAGGGAGAGGGGCAGTACTTC.